This T cell receptor (beta chain) was observed in a study of human T cells and chemical hapten exposure. About the study: Patch tests of 0.01% DPC on the upper back were read at 6 days. Notes on the study in general: Relative to control repertoires, expanded TCRs gave rise to significantly more large CDR3 similarity clusters.

Of note for this clonotype: What it recognizes is unknown.

TCRdb recomputed calls from the RACE reads with MiXCR, one row per CDR3 protein. The sample yields about 180,000 distinct CDR3 sequences, roughly 30% seen once. Germline CDR1 LNHNV, CDR2 YYDKDF (reference sequence). CDR3 size: 13 residues. The ends were cut back, 7 bases at V and 4 bases at J, with 11 bases in the middle. Time point in this sample: pre-sensitization, week 0. Documented treatment: therapeutic diphenylcyclopropenone sensitization with weekly scalp DPC. Sequenced here: whole blood, sampled in connection with sensitization to the hapten diphenylcyclopropenone (DPC). The clonotype originates from a woman aged 25-40 years with alopecia areata. Some clones in this sample may be carry-over from other donors' samples. The chain has TRBV15 and TRBJ1-5; D gene ambiguous. The CDR3, as DNA: TGTGCCACCACGAGTCAGGCAAATCAGCCCCAGCATTTT. Amino acids: CATTSQANQPQHF.